These 8 T cell receptor beta chains originate from one sample sequenced in a study of T-cell memory formation after mild COVID-19. TCRdb reanalysed the 5' RACE reads using MiXCR and keeps one entry per CDR3 protein. The top ten hold over 20% of the sample, which has roughly 310,000 distinct CDR3 sequences, about 16% seen once. Sample: PBMCs or a T cell subset sorted from them (not recorded which). The source is a man between 18 and 29 years old who had mild COVID-19 (a few samples of this study predate the infection). Cell type and time point are not known.

V is TRBV29-1 and J is TRBJ2-1; 13 nucleotides match TRBD2. CDR1 SQVTM and CDR2 ANQGSEA come from the germline V gene. V was pared by 4 bases and J by 9 bases, with 9 bases of the junction left unmatched. The CDR3 length is 15 residues. DNA of the CDR3: TGCAGCGTTGGTCAGACTAGCGGGGGGCGGGGTGAGCAGTTCTTC. Translated, it gives CSVGQTSGGRGEQFF.

This clonotype was picked up a small number of times. V gene TRBV28 combines with J gene TRBJ1-1, with unresolved D. Deletions cut 5 bases from V and 3 bases from J, with 13 bases between. CDR1 and CDR2 from the germline V gene are MDHEN and SYDVKM. The CDR3 spans 14 residues. In nucleotides, the CDR3 is TGTGCCAGCAGTCCGATGTCCGGGCACACTGAAGCTTTCTTT. Amino acid sequence: CASSPMSGHTEAFF.

This chain joins TRBV5-5 and TRBJ1-2, with D unresolved. Trimming pared 2 bases from V and 6 bases from J, leaving 8 bases between. The CDR3 spans 12 residues. Germline-derived CDR1 and CDR2 are SGHKS and YYEKEE (reference sequence). The CDR3 region has the DNA TGTGCCAGCAGCTTTCCCCTTGATGGCTACACCTTC. Its translation is CASSFPLDGYTF.

There are many counts of this clonotype. The CDR3 is CASSYGQMNTGELFF. As DNA, the CDR3 is TGTGCCAGCAGTTACGGACAGATGAACACCGGGGAGCTGTTTTTT. V is TRBV6-5 and J is TRBJ2-2; maybe TRBD1 (6 bases). The germline V gene has CDR1 MNHEY and CDR2 SVGAGI. This CDR3 is 15 amino acids long. V was cut by 2 bases and J by 1 base, with 8 bases left in between.

The chain has TRBV4-3 and TRBJ2-7; no clear D. The germline V gene has CDR1 LGHNA and CDR2 YSLEER. This CDR3 region has 15 residues. Deletions cut 1 base from V and 3 bases from J, with 13 bases between. The CDR3 nucleotides read TGCGCCAGCAGCCAAGTTCAGGAACAGATCTACGAGCAGTACGTC. It translates to CASSQVQEQIYEQYV.

This chain uses TRBV7-3 with TRBJ2-7; tentative D call: TRBD2 (5 bases). The length of the CDR3 is 14 residues. Germline V gives CDR1 SGHTA, CDR2 FQGTGA. Trimming left V 5 bases short and J 1 base short, with 12 bases between. The CDR3 loop reads CASSNHEGSYEQYV. CDR3 in DNA: TGTGCCAGCAGCAACCACGAGGGATCCTACGAGCAGTACGTC.

The chain carries TRBV7-2 and TRBJ1-4; TRBD1 is a possible D gene (6 bases). The CDR3 has 15 residues. V lost 1 base, J lost 7 bases, and 13 bases lay in between. Germline V lookup: CDR1 SGHTA, CDR2 FQGNSA. The CDR3 reads CASSLGGGQGEKLFF. DNA for the CDR3: TGTGCCAGCAGCTTAGGTGGGGGCCAGGGTGAAAAACTGTTTTTT.

A few counts support this clonotype. The gene calls are TRBV12-3 or TRBV12-4 and TRBJ1-2, with a tentative D call TRBD1 (5 bases). Trimming took 6 bases from V and 0 from J, leaving 14 bases between them. The CDR3 consists of 15 residues. The CDR3 spells CASRLRDRTNYGYTF. The CDR3 region has the DNA TGTGCCAGCAGGCTACGGGACCGAACTAACTATGGCTACACCTTC.